This section outlines one TCR beta chain sequence together with its context. This CDR3 is 12 amino acids long. Germline CDR1 and CDR2: SGHTA and FQGTGA. V was shortened by 4 bases and J by 7 bases, with 9 bases between the two germline ends. The record originates from a study of blood T cell repertoires in COVID-19. Clones were sequenced by immunoSEQ multiplex PCR, and TCRdb holds only the in-frame ones, with some missing. The table records about 330,000 clones, under 95% of them present only once. The origin of this receptor is a woman in her thirties who had recovered from COVID-19. The chain recombines TRBV7-3 with TRBJ2-3, with D possibly TRBD2 on 5 matching bases. The sample was PBMCs or T cells enriched from blood (not recorded which). The CDR3 spells CASSSGENTQYF. CDR3 in DNA: TGTGCCAGCAGCTCCGGGGAAAATACGCAGTATTTT.